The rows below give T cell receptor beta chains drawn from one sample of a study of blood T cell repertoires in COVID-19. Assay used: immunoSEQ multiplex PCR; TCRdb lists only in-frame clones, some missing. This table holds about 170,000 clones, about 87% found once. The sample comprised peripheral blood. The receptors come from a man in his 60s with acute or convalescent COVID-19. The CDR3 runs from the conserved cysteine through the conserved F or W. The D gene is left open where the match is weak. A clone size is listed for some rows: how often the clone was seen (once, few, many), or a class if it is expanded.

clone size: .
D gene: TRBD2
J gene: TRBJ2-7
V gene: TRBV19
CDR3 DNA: TGTGCCAGTAGTATTGTAGCGGGAGGCCCCTACGAGCAGTACTTC
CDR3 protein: CASSIVAGGPYEQYF

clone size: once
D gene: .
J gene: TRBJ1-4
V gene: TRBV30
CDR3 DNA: TGTGCCTGGAGCTCAGGGATTGAAAAACTGTTTTTT
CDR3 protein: CAWSSGIEKLFF

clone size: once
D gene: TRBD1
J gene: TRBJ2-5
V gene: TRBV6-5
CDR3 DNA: TGTGCCAGCAGGATCACAGGGGGGACAAAGACCCAGTACTTC
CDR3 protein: CASRITGGTKTQYF

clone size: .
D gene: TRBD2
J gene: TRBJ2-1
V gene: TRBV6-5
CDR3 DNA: TGTGCCAGCAGTTACCCCGGACTAGCGGGAGAGAATGAGCAGTTCTTC
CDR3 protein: CASSYPGLAGENEQFF

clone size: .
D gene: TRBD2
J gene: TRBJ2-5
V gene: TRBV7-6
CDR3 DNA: TGTGCCAGCAGCTCGGGACTAGCGACCGAGACCCAGTACTTC
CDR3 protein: CASSSGLATETQYF

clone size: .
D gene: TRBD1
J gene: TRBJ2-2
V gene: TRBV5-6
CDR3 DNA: TGTGCCAGCAGCAATGACAGGGTGAACACCGGGGAGCTGTTTTTT
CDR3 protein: CASSNDRVNTGELFF

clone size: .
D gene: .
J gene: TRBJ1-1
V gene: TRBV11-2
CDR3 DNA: TGTGCCAGCAGCTGGGGCAGCACTGAAGCTTTCTTT
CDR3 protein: CASSWGSTEAFF

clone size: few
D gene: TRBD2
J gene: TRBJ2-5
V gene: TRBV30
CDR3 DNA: TGTGCCTGGAAACACACTCCACTAGCGGGAGGAGAGACCCAGTACTTC
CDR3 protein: CAWKHTPLAGGETQYF

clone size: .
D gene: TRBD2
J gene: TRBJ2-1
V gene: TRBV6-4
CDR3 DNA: TGTGCCAGCAGCCTCGGACTAGCGGGAGCGAGTGAGCAGTTCTTC
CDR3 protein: CASSLGLAGASEQFF

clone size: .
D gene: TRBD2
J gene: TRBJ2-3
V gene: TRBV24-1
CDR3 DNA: TGTGCCACCAGTGATGCACCGGGACTAGAAGAGGGGACAGATACGCAGTATTTT
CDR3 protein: CATSDAPGLEEGTDTQYF

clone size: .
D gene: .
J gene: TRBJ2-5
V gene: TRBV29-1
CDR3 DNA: TGCAGCGTTGAGGCGGCCCAAGAGACCCAGTACTTC
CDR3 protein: CSVEAAQETQYF

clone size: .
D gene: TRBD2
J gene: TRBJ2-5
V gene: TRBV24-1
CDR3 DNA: TGTGCCACCAGTGCTGACGGGACTAGGGAAGAGACCCAGTACTTC
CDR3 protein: CATSADGTREETQYF

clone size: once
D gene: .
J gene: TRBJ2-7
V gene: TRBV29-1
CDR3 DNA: TGCAGCGTTGAAGGATCCGGGACCTACGAGCAGTACTTC
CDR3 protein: CSVEGSGTYEQYF

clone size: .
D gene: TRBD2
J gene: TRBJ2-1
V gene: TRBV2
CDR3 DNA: TGTGCCAGCAGGGATTTTATTAGCGGGAGCCAATTCAATGAGCAGTTCTTC
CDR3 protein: CASRDFISGSQFNEQFF

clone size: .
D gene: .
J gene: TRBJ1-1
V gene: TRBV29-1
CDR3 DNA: TGCAGCTCGTCGGGACACCTGAACACTGAAGCTTTCTTT
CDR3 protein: CSSSGHLNTEAFF

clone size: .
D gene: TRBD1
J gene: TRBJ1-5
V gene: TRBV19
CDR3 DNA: TGTGCCAGTATGCCAAGGGGGTTACAGGGGCCCAGCAATCAGCCCCAGCATTTT
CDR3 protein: CASMPRGLQGPSNQPQHF

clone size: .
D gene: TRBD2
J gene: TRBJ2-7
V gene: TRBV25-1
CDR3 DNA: TGTGCCAGCAGTGGGAGGACTAGCGGGAGGTACGAGCAGTACTTC
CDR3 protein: CASSGRTSGRYEQYF

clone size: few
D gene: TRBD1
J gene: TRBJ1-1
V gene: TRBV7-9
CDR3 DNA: TGTGCCAGCAGCCCCCTGACAGGGTTGAACACTGAAGCTTTCTTT
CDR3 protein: CASSPLTGLNTEAFF

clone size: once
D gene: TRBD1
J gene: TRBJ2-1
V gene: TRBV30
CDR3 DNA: TGTGCCTGGAGTGTTGGACAGGGGAACAATGAGCAGTTCTTC
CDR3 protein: CAWSVGQGNNEQFF

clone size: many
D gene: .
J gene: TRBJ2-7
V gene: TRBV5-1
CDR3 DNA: TGCGCCAGCAGCTTCACAGGAGCCGAACAGTACTTC
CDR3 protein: CASSFTGAEQYF

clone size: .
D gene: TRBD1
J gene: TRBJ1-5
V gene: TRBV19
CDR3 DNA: TGTGCCAGTAGTATAGGCAGGGGGCGACCGCCCCAGCATTTT
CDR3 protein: CASSIGRGRPPQHF

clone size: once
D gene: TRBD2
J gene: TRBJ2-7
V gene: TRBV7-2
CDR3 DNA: TGTGCCAGCAGCTTAAGCGGGACCTACGAGCAGTACTTC
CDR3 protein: CASSLSGTYEQYF